The next 18 T cell receptor beta chains were all read from a single sample in a study of CD8+ T cells in alopecia areata. RNA extraction was followed by reverse transcription into cDNA, which acted as the sequencing template. The repertoire was sequenced with immunoSEQ multiplex PCR; TCRdb's copy has only in-frame clones and lacks some. Altogether a few hundred thousand clones are present, around two fifths being singletons, with the ten largest covering roughly 0.45%. Treatment specified: oral pan-JAK inhibitor, 5-10 mg twice daily. The starting material was CD4+ T cells sorted from blood, obtained at approximately week 30, from a patient treated with tofacitinib. Receptors originate from a human donor with alopecia areata.

This clone was found a few times. The chain is built from TRBV13 and TRBJ2-7, with 7 bases that match TRBD1. Germline V gene sequence: CDR1 PRHDT, CDR2 FYEKMQ (reference sequence). The CDR3 is 16 amino acids. J was trimmed by 0 bases and V by 5 bases; bases with no gene match: 10. The CDR3 region is CASSPPRTGDSYEQYF. CDR3 coding DNA: TGTGCCAGCAGCCCCCCGCGGACAGGTGACTCCTACGAGCAGTACTTC. Drawing the rest from reference TRBV13 and TRBJ2-7, the complete variable domain is AAGVIQSPRHLIKEKRETATLKCYPIPRHDTVYWYQQGPGQDPQFLISFYEKMQSDKGSIPDRFSAQQFSDYHSELNMSSLELGDSALYFCASSPPRTGDSYEQYFGPGTRLTVT.

The chain employs TRBV6-6 and TRBJ2-7; D is perhaps TRBD1 (6 bases). Trimming stripped 5 bases from V and 3 bases from J, with 17 bases between. This CDR3 region has 15 residues. Per the germline V gene, CDR1 is MNHNY and CDR2 is SVGAGI (reference sequence). The CDR3 region is CASSPTRDTNYEQYF. In nucleotides, the CDR3 is TGTGCCAGCAGTCCAACCCGGGACACGAACTACGAGCAGTACTTC.

This clone was recorded a few times. The J gene is TRBJ2-4, the V gene TRBV6-4; D is uncertain. V was cut by 8 bases and J by 7 bases, with 9 bases left in between. CDR3 length equals 11 residues. Germline assignment: CDR1 MRHNA and CDR2 SNTAGT. CDR3 sequence reads: CASVGSNIQYF. The CDR3 DNA follows: TGTGCCAGCGTCGGATCTAACATTCAGTACTTC.

V is TRBV2 and J is TRBJ2-2; D not certain. CDR1 and CDR2 (germline): SNHLY, FYNNEI. The CDR3 sequence is 13 residues long. V was cut by 10 bases and J by 4 bases, with 13 bases left in between. CDR3 sequence reads: CATNSPLTGELFF. Written as DNA, the CDR3 is TGTGCCACCAATTCCCCACTCACCGGGGAGCTGTTTTTT.

The rearrangement uses TRBV7-8 and TRBJ2-5; the D is unclear. The CDR3 spans 12 residues. Germline V gene sequence: CDR1 SGHVS, CDR2 FQNEAQ. The V gene lost 5 bases and the J gene lost 1 base, with 5 bases spanning the gap. CDR3 sequence reads: CASSRPQETQYF. The DNA for the CDR3 is TGTGCCAGCAGCCGCCCCCAAGAGACCCAGTACTTC.

The rearrangement links TRBV9 to TRBJ1-3; D is uncertain. Germline V gene lookup returns CDR1 SGDLS and CDR2 YYNGEE. The CDR3 consists of 18 residues. The ends were cut back, 0 bases at V and 0 bases at J, with 16 bases in the middle. Here the CDR3 DNA reads TGTGCCAGCAGCGTAGGGAAGAACTCCCTTTACTCTGGAAACACCATATATTTT. It specifies CASSVGKNSLYSGNTIYF. The full variable domain, in which reference TRBV9 and TRBJ1-3 provide the parts outside the CDR3, is DSGVTQTPKHLITATGQRVTLRCSPRSGDLSVYWYQQSLDQGLQFLIQYYNGEERAKGNILERFSAQQFPDLHSELNLSSLELGDSALYFCASSVGKNSLYSGNTIYFGEGSWLTVV.

This clone has ten or more counts. One end of the junction varies from germline; a read error may be responsible. The gene calls are TRBV29-1 and TRBJ2-3; D is unresolved. The CDR3 loop spans 13 amino acids. Germline CDR1 SQVTM, CDR2 ANQGSEA. In nucleotides, the CDR3 is TGCAGCGTTGAAGATCGTCTGAAGGCCCCCCGGGATTTT. Translated, it gives CSVEDRLKAPRDF.

This clone was counted only a few times. V and J are TRBV28 and TRBJ2-7; 11 bases map to TRBD1. The V segment lost 5 bases and the J segment 3 bases; nucleotides outside the gene matches: 9. Germline CDR1 and CDR2: MDHEN and SYDVKM. The CDR3 spans 16 residues. CDR3 region: CASSPSWGTGGYEQYF. The CDR3 DNA reads TGTGCCAGCAGTCCCTCATGGGGGACAGGGGGCTACGAGCAGTACTTC.

This clone was seen a few times. The V and J genes are TRBV19 and TRBJ1-2; 7 nucleotides line up with TRBD1. Germline CDR1 LNHDA, CDR2 SQIVND (reference sequence). V was pared by 10 bases and J by 3 bases, with 8 bases of the junction left unmatched. The CDR3 totals 13 residues. The CDR3 DNA reads TGTGCCACCGGACGACAGGGAGACTATGGCTACACCTTC. This sequence encodes CATGRQGDYGYTF.

The rearrangement joins TRBV5-1 to TRBJ2-7, with 7 positions matching TRBD1. The junction had 6 bases not matched to a gene; V was cut back by 4 bases and J by 2 bases. Germline loops: CDR1 SGHRS, CDR2 YFSETQ. CDR3 size: 14 residues. The CDR3 sequence is CASSQWTGTYEQYF. Here the CDR3 DNA reads TGCGCCAGCAGCCAATGGACAGGTACCTACGAGCAGTACTTC.

The gene calls are TRBV6-5 and TRBJ2-7; D remains unclear. The CDR3 sequence is 13 residues long. CDR1 MNHEY and CDR2 SVGAGI come from the germline V gene. Trimming shortened V by 6 bases and J by 6 bases, and 15 bases separated the two germline ends. CDR3 coding DNA: TGTGCCAGCAGCCCTCTGAGTGGCGCCGAGCAGTACTTC. It specifies CASSPLSGAEQYF.

The rearrangement links TRBV29-1 to TRBJ2-7; TRBD1 is a possible D gene (5 bases). The germline V and J ends were trimmed by 5 bases and 3 bases, with 8 bases remaining between them. The CDR3 runs 11 residues. The germline CDR1 and CDR2 sequences are SQVTM and ANQGSEA. CDR3 bases: TGCAGCGTTACGACAGACTACGAGCAGTACTTC. Its translation: CSVTTDYEQYF.

Here the CDR3 reads CSVQWGMGTEAFF. CDR3 nucleotide sequence: TGCAGCGTTCAATGGGGGATGGGGACTGAAGCTTTCTTT. The chain uses TRBV29-1 and TRBJ1-1; TRBD1 is a possible D gene (5 bases). Germline V gene data show CDR1 as SQVTM and CDR2 as ANQGSEA. V was trimmed by 5 bases and J by 5 bases, leaving 15 bases between them. The CDR3 totals 13 residues.

As for this clone: Different DNA sequences within this sample yield the same CDR3. The chain combines TRBV7-2 with TRBJ1-5, with 8 bases that match TRBD1. Losses at the gene ends were 5 bases for V and 5 bases for J; bases not matched to a gene: 5. CDR3 size: 14 residues. Looked up from germline, CDR1 is SGHTA and CDR2 is FQGNSA. For the CDR3, the DNA is TGTGCCAGCAGCCCCGGACAGGGATATCAGCCCCAGCATTTT. Amino acid sequence: CASSPGQGYQPQHF.

The V gene is TRBV30, the J gene TRBJ1-2, with D possibly being TRBD1 (5 bases). Germline CDR1 is GTSNPN and CDR2 is SVGIG (reference sequence). V was cut by 2 bases and J by 7 bases, with 11 bases left in between. The CDR3 sequence is 12 residues long. CDR3: CAWSRGEAGYTF. In nucleotides, the CDR3 is TGTGCCTGGAGTAGAGGGGAGGCTGGCTACACCTTC.

This clone was seen more than once but under ten times. This chain uses TRBV10-3 with TRBJ2-7; 8 nucleotides agree with TRBD1. The CDR3 runs to 17 residues. V lost 0 bases, J lost 2 bases, and 9 bases stayed unmatched. Germline CDR1 and CDR2: ENHRY and SYGVKD. The CDR3 protein is CAISESGFRDRTYEQYF. The DNA for the CDR3 is TGTGCCATCAGTGAGTCTGGTTTTAGGGACAGGACCTACGAGCAGTACTTC.

This clone was picked up a small number of times. The chain carries TRBV14 and TRBJ2-7, with D uncertain. The CDR3 totals 15 residues. Trimming pared 3 bases from V and 0 bases from J, leaving 12 bases between. In germline, CDR1 is SGHDN, CDR2 FVKESK. CDR3 DNA: TGTGCCAGCAGCCACCGACGGTATAGCTCCTACGAGCAGTACTTC. Protein sequence: CASSHRRYSSYEQYF.

The rearrangement joins TRBV7-6 to TRBJ2-3; TRBD2 agrees at 11 bases. V was pared by 3 bases and J by 6 bases, with 14 bases of the junction left unmatched. The germline gives CDR1 SGHVS, CDR2 FNYEAQ. The CDR3 spans 18 residues. The CDR3 here is CASSFLGLRLAGTDTQYF. In nucleotides, the CDR3 is TGTGCCAGCAGCTTTTTAGGGCTGCGACTAGCGGGAACCGATACGCAGTATTTT.